What follows are 2 T cell receptor beta chains derived from one specimen sequenced in a study of control samples from healthy donors and cancer patients. Generated by immunoSEQ multiplex PCR, the TCRdb table keeps only in-frame clones and is missing some. The data hold approximately 83,000 clones, with 93% observed a single time. Source material: blood. The origin of the receptors is a woman between 25 and 40 years old in good health.

The rearrangement joins TRBV28 to TRBJ2-4; TRBD1 is a possible D gene (6 bases). Trimming pared 6 bases from V and 13 bases from J, leaving 22 bases between. The CDR3 consists of 14 residues. Germline V gives CDR1 MDHEN, CDR2 SYDVKM. CDR3 loop: CASSLRPGHSFQYF. The CDR3, as DNA: TGTGCCAGCAGCCTTAGACCGGGACACTCTTTCCAGTACTTC.

This sequence joins TRBV15 and TRBJ1-1; 7 nucleotides match TRBD1. V lost 1 base to trimming and J lost 10 bases; unmatched junction nucleotides: 24. CDR1 is LNHNV, CDR2 YYDKDF, per germline (reference sequence). The CDR3 consists of 19 residues. The DNA of the CDR3 is TGTGCCACCAGCAGAGGAAGATCAGGACAGGAGATATCCTTTTTTGGAGCTTTCTTT. Translating gives CATSRGRSGQEISFFGAFF.